A selection of T cell receptor beta chains follows, all from one sample in a study of regulatory T cells in long-lasting Graves disease. One entry per CDR3 protein, called by TCRdb with MiXCR from the multiplex PCR reads. The profile shows about 400,000 distinct CDR3 sequences, roughly 15% of them singletons. The sample in question was peripheral blood mononuclear cells (PBMCs), obtained at new diagnosis, from a patient treated with antithyroid drugs. The receptors stem from a female donor with Graves disease. Each CDR3 is given with its conserved first and last residue. D genes are given only for firm matches. Rows may omit the clone size; those that give it use once, few, many or a size class.

V	size	D	J	CDR3	DNA
TRBV19	NA	NA	TRBJ2-5	CASSISSETQYF	TGTGCCAGTAGTATTTCCTCGGAGACCCAGTACTTC
TRBV12-3/TRBV12-4	many	TRBD1	TRBJ1-2	CASSPQGALIYGYTF	TGTGCCAGCAGTCCACAGGGGGCCCTAATCTATGGCTACACCTTC
TRBV6-2/TRBV6-3	many	TRBD1	TRBJ2-7	CASSYVGTGGSYEQYF	TGTGCCAGCAGTTACGTCGGGACAGGGGGCTCCTACGAGCAGTACTTC
TRBV28	many	NA	TRBJ2-7	CASSLRYYEQYF	TGTGCCAGCAGTCTAAGGTACTACGAGCAGTACTTC
TRBV7-6	many	TRBD1	TRBJ1-1	CASSLSGTGGREAFF	TGTGCCAGCAGCTTATCCGGGACAGGGGGTAGGGAAGCTTTCTTT
TRBV6-2/TRBV6-3	many	NA	TRBJ1-2	CASSDGGSGPNYGYTF	TGTGCCAGCAGTGATGGAGGGTCGGGACCTAACTATGGCTACACCTTC
TRBV6-4	NA	TRBD2	TRBJ2-1	CASSLAGSNEQFF	TGTGCCAGCAGTCTAGCGGGAAGCAATGAGCAGTTCTTC
TRBV2	many	TRBD1	TRBJ2-1	CASSRDSLPDEQFF	TGTGCCAGCAGCCGGGACAGCTTGCCCGATGAGCAGTTCTTC
TRBV6-2/TRBV6-3	few	NA	TRBJ1-2	CASTAAAGGANYGYTF	TGTGCCAGCACAGCGGCAGCGGGGGGCGCGAACTATGGCTACACCTTC
TRBV20-1	many	NA	TRBJ1-1	CSARGTGRLNTEAFF	TGCAGTGCTAGGGGGACGGGACGGCTGAACACTGAAGCTTTCTTT
TRBV30	many	TRBD2	TRBJ2-1	CAWSPRLSGGGEQFF	TGTGCCTGGAGCCCCCGGCTGAGCGGGGGCGGTGAGCAGTTCTTC
TRBV7-2	NA	TRBD2	TRBJ2-1	CASSLGTSLHEQFF	TGTGCCAGCAGCTTGGGGACTAGTTTACATGAGCAGTTCTTC
TRBV13	few	TRBD1	TRBJ1-1	CASSSTGGPTTEAFF	TGTGCCAGCAGCTCGACAGGGGGGCCTACCACTGAAGCTTTCTTT
TRBV27	NA	TRBD2	TRBJ2-1	CASSTYPLNWREGNNEQFF	TGTGCCAGCAGTACATACCCCCTCAATTGGCGGGAGGGAAACAATGAGCAGTTCTTC
TRBV5-5	NA	NA	TRBJ2-1	CASSFFLNEQFF	TGTGCCAGCAGCTTTTTCCTAAATGAGCAGTTCTTC
TRBV30	many	TRBD1	TRBJ2-7	CAWDGRDSSYEQYF	TGTGCCTGGGACGGCCGGGACAGCTCCTACGAGCAGTACTTC
TRBV29-1	NA	NA	TRBJ1-2	CSVSAGDYGYTF	TGCAGCGTTTCCGCCGGGGACTATGGCTACACCTTC
TRBV20-1	many	TRBD2	TRBJ2-5	CSASASGSLETQYF	TGCAGTGCTAGTGCTAGCGGGAGTCTGGAGACCCAGTACTTC
TRBV7-3	many	TRBD2	TRBJ2-1	CASSLRGAWTSGPYNEQFF	TGTGCCAGCAGCTTACGGGGTGCGTGGACTAGCGGACCCTACAATGAGCAGTTCTTC
TRBV5-1	few	TRBD1	TRBJ1-1	CASSLGGTGTSEAFF	TGCGCCAGCAGCTTGGGGGGGACAGGTACGTCTGAAGCTTTCTTT
TRBV28	NA	NA	TRBJ1-2	CASSPFPPDRVLWNTF	TGTGCCAGCAGTCCCTTCCCCCCGGACAGAGTCCTTTGGAACACCTTC
TRBV10-3	NA	TRBD1	TRBJ2-1	CAISESGTGGTSYNEQFF	TGTGCCATCAGTGAGTCGGGGACAGGGGGTACCTCCTACAATGAGCAGTTCTTC
TRBV28	many	NA	TRBJ2-3	CASNQVAEATDTQYF	TGTGCCAGCAACCAAGTAGCGGAAGCCACAGATACGCAGTATTTT
TRBV29-1	many	NA	TRBJ1-1	CSVDDGYTEAFF	TGCAGCGTTGATGATGGGTACACTGAAGCTTTCTTT
TRBV29-1	many	NA	TRBJ1-2	CSVDDRAYGYTF	TGCAGCGTTGATGACAGAGCGTATGGCTACACCTTC
TRBV29-1	NA	NA	TRBJ1-2	CSVQATENYGYTF	TGCAGCGTCCAAGCGACAGAGAACTATGGCTACACCTTC
TRBV7-9	many	TRBD2	TRBJ2-7	CASSASTSVNYEQYF	TGTGCCAGCAGCGCCTCCACTAGCGTAAACTACGAGCAGTACTTC
TRBV20-1	many	TRBD2	TRBJ2-5	CSARAPLAGGPEPVETQYF	TGCAGTGCTAGAGCCCCACTAGCGGGGGGTCCGGAGCCGGTTGAGACCCAGTACTTC
TRBV7-9	few	TRBD1	TRBJ2-3	CASSSNQGARSDTQYF	TGTGCCAGCAGCTCGAACCAGGGGGCGCGTTCAGATACGCAGTATTTT
TRBV13	many	NA	TRBJ1-1	CASSLRPDAEAFF	TGTGCCAGCAGCCTAAGACCTGACGCTGAAGCTTTCTTT
TRBV18	few	TRBD2	TRBJ2-4	CASTVAGGENIQYF	TGTGCCAGCACCGTAGCGGGGGGCGAAAACATTCAGTACTTC
TRBV7-2	many	NA	TRBJ1-2	CASSLGARTHNYGYTF	TGTGCCAGCAGCTTAGGAGCCCGTACCCACAACTATGGCTACACCTTC
TRBV7-9	many	TRBD1	TRBJ1-1	CASSLPLTGTLPLNTEAFF	TGTGCCAGCAGCTTACCACTGACAGGGACCTTACCTCTGAACACTGAAGCTTTCTTT
TRBV5-4	many	TRBD1	TRBJ2-7	CASSPGQFSYEQYF	TGTGCCAGCAGCCCGGGACAGTTCTCCTACGAGCAGTACTTC
TRBV14	few	TRBD2	TRBJ2-3	CASSPWTSGTTDTQYF	TGTGCCAGCAGCCCCTGGACTAGCGGGACCACAGATACGCAGTATTTT
TRBV14	NA	NA	TRBJ2-2	CASSQGNRKVGELFF	TGTGCCAGCAGCCAAGGGAACAGGAAGGTCGGGGAGCTGTTTTTT
TRBV19	many	NA	TRBJ2-1	CASSMSSYNEQFF	TGTGCCAGTAGTATGTCATCCTACAATGAGCAGTTCTTC
TRBV18	NA	NA	TRBJ2-2	CASSFEELDTGELFF	TGTGCCAGCTCGTTTGAGGAGCTAGACACCGGGGAGCTGTTTTTT
TRBV28	many	NA	TRBJ2-3	CASSLSPMGEYF	TGTGCCAGCAGTTTATCACCCATGGGCGAGTATTTT
TRBV6-1	many	NA	TRBJ1-2	CASSRGTGLGGGYTF	TGTGCCAGCAGTAGGGGCACAGGGTTAGGAGGTGGCTACACCTTC
TRBV20-1	many	TRBD1	TRBJ1-1	CSASGQGNTEAFF	TGCAGTGCTAGCGGACAGGGGAACACTGAAGCTTTCTTT
TRBV20-1	many	TRBD2	TRBJ2-1	CSAVLGGRVNEQFF	TGCAGTGCGGTCCTCGGCGGGAGGGTCAATGAGCAGTTCTTC
TRBV27	few	TRBD1	TRBJ2-5	CASSSRTGVETQYF	TGTGCCAGCAGTTCACGGACAGGGGTGGAGACCCAGTACTTC
TRBV28	many	NA	TRBJ2-7	CASSPRDATYEQYF	TGTGCCAGCAGCCCCCGGGACGCGACCTACGAGCAGTACTTC
TRBV25-1	NA	TRBD1	TRBJ1-2	CASSPDRGYGYTF	TGTGCCAGCAGCCCGGACAGGGGCTATGGCTACACCTTC
TRBV7-2	NA	NA	TRBJ2-1	CATKEISSYNEQFF	TGTGCCACCAAAGAGATCAGCTCCTACAATGAGCAGTTCTTC
TRBV20-1	many	TRBD1	TRBJ1-5	CSARIRDRGVYQPQHF	TGCAGTGCTAGAATCCGGGACAGGGGTGTTTATCAGCCCCAGCATTTT
TRBV5-6	many	NA	TRBJ1-2	CASTLEDHGTYGYTF	TGTGCCAGCACCCTGGAGGACCACGGAACGTATGGCTACACCTTC
TRBV6-1	many	NA	TRBJ1-5	CASSEALFRGDKGGQPQHF	TGTGCCAGCAGTGAAGCGCTCTTCCGCGGGGACAAAGGCGGACAGCCCCAGCATTTT
TRBV27	many	TRBD2	TRBJ2-1	CASSLGGVGSNEQFF	TGTGCCAGCAGTTTAGGGGGGGTGGGCAGCAATGAGCAGTTCTTC
TRBV7-8	many	NA	TRBJ2-5	CASSLDPGTQYF	TGTGCCAGCAGCTTGGATCCTGGGACCCAGTACTTC
TRBV12-3/TRBV12-4	NA	NA	TRBJ1-2	CASRRGHSYGYTF	TGTGCCAGCCGCCGGGGACACTCCTATGGCTACACCTTC
TRBV7-8	NA	TRBD2	TRBJ2-2	CASRAAGLAGGRPTGELFF	TGTGCCAGCAGGGCGGCAGGACTAGCGGGAGGGCGTCCCACCGGGGAGCTGTTTTTT